The entry that follows covers one T cell receptor (beta chain) sequence. Its target is unknown. cDNA molecules carried unique molecular identifiers, and template switching added a universal primer site. MiXCR was run by TCRdb on the 5' RACE reads, yielding one entry per CDR3 protein. The data contain 570,000 or so distinct CDR3 sequences, 7.5% to 10% of them singletons. The sample originates from a study of identical twins. Study conclusions and caveats: The study found weaker excess twin sharing in beta out-of-frame sequences. Abundant beta clonotypes from cord blood had fewer insertions, unlike memory repertoires, which showed none.

The CDR3 loop spans 17 amino acids. Trimming pared 0 bases from V and 4 bases from J, leaving 15 bases between. Germline assignment: CDR1 ENHRY and CDR2 SYGVKD. The same specimen was also included in a second study, on yellow fever vaccine responses in identical twins.

This sequence joins TRBV10-3 and TRBJ2-2; D uncertain. This receptor was obtained from a woman aged 18 to 35 in good health. Sequencing input: PBMCs. CDR3 amino acids: CAISESTILGRTGELFF. The CDR3, as DNA: TGTGCCATCAGTGAGTCGACAATTCTGGGCCGCACCGGGGAGCTGTTTTTT.